The rows below give T cell receptor beta chains drawn from one sample of a study of CD8 T cells in Susac syndrome. TCRdb passed the immunoSEQ multiplex PCR reads through MiXCR, listing each CDR3 protein once. The sample yields roughly 190,000 distinct CDR3 sequences, nearly 97% seen once. The specimen sequenced was CD4+ T cells from PBMCs. Source of these receptors: a human donor with Susac syndrome. Both conserved end residues are part of each CDR3. A D gene is named only where the DNA matches it firmly.

d_call j_call v_call cdr3_aa cdr3_nt
NA TRBJ1-5 TRBV2 CASSDPNQPQHF TGTGCCAGCAGTGACCCCAATCAGCCCCAGCATTTT
NA TRBJ2-7 TRBV27 CASSLSIGGFYEQYF TGTGCCAGCAGTTTATCGATTGGGGGGTTCTACGAGCAGTACTTC
TRBD1 TRBJ2-5 TRBV5-1 CASSQDRGETQYF TGCGCCAGCAGCCAGGACAGGGGTGAGACCCAGTACTTC
NA TRBJ2-1 TRBV30 CAGVRDTHNEQFF TGTGCGGGGGTCCGGGACACACACAATGAGCAGTTCTTC
NA TRBJ2-1 TRBV3-1 CASSQVLAAGEQFF TGTGCCAGCAGCCAAGTCTTGGCAGCTGGTGAGCAGTTCTTC
NA TRBJ2-3 TRBV5-4 CASSLVPTTDTQYF TGTGCCAGCAGCTTGGTTCCTACCACAGATACGCAGTATTTT
NA TRBJ2-7 TRBV4-3 CASSHRGTLGEQYF TGCGCCAGCAGCCATCGCGGGACCCTTGGCGAGCAGTACTTC
NA TRBJ1-4 TRBV30 CAWSLQKLFF TGTGCCTGGAGCTTGCAGAAACTGTTTTTT
NA TRBJ2-4 TRBV5-1 CASSLRTSLAKNIQYF TGCGCCAGCAGCTTGCGAACTAGTCTAGCCAAAAACATTCAGTACTTC
TRBD1 TRBJ1-6 TRBV30 CAGRQGTGVTSPLHF TGTGCCGGACGACAGGGTACCGGGGTTACTTCACCCCTCCACTTT
NA TRBJ2-5 TRBV2 CASSERRQETQYF TGTGCCAGCAGTGAGCGGAGGCAAGAGACCCAGTACTTC
TRBD1 TRBJ2-6 TRBV19 CASSSRTGGGGANVLTF TGTGCCAGTAGTTCCCGGACAGGGGGCGGTGGGGCCAACGTCCTGACTTTC
NA TRBJ1-1 TRBV12-5 CASGPKGGTEAFF TGTGCTAGTGGTCCCAAGGGGGGCACTGAAGCTTTCTTT
NA TRBJ2-5 TRBV29-1 CSVEDPLQGKGQETQYF TGCAGCGTTGAAGATCCCCTACAGGGAAAGGGGCAAGAGACCCAGTACTTC
NA TRBJ1-6 TRBV14 CASSQVGGVYNSPLHF TGTGCCAGCAGCCAAGTGGGGGGCGTCTATAATTCACCCCTCCACTTT
NA TRBJ1-2 TRBV20-1 CSAITAPGSNYGYTF TGCAGTGCTATCACAGCGCCCGGCAGCAACTATGGCTACACCTTC
NA TRBJ1-1 TRBV6-5 CASSSLYTEAFF TGTGCCAGCAGTTCATTGTACACTGAAGCTTTCTTT
NA TRBJ1-1 TRBV9 CASSVGVRNTEAFF TGTGCCAGCAGCGTAGGAGTGCGGAACACTGAAGCTTTCTTT
NA TRBJ1-5 TRBV18 CASSPRNQKNQPQHF TGTGCCAGCTCACCACGTAATCAGAAGAACCAGCCCCAGCATTTT
NA TRBJ2-7 TRBV29-1 CSVEDSDSPYEQYF TGCAGCGTTGAAGATTCCGACAGTCCCTACGAGCAGTACTTC
NA TRBJ2-7 TRBV2 CASSEPLYGQYF TGTGCCAGCAGTGAACCTCTCTATGGGCAGTACTTC
NA TRBJ1-4 TRBV20-1 CSASKGWEKLFF TGCAGTGCTAGTAAGGGGTGGGAAAAACTGTTTTTT
NA TRBJ2-5 TRBV28 CASRTRRGQETQYF TGTGCCAGCAGAACTAGACGGGGACAAGAGACCCAGTACTTC
NA TRBJ2-7 TRBV10-3 CAISIAGQGVNEQYF TGTGCCATCAGTATAGCGGGCCAGGGGGTCAACGAGCAGTACTTC
NA TRBJ2-7 TRBV12-3/TRBV12-4 CASSSGLLHEQYF TGTGCCAGCAGTTCGGGGTTGCTCCACGAGCAGTACTTC
NA TRBJ2-2 TRBV2 CASSYLGFGELFF TGTGCCAGCAGCTATTTGGGCTTCGGGGAGCTGTTTTTT
NA TRBJ2-3 TRBV5-4 CASSADGYTQYF TGTGCCAGCAGCGCGGACGGTTATACGCAGTATTTT
TRBD1 TRBJ2-4 TRBV7-4 CASSFAGQGLDIQYF TGTGCCAGCAGCTTCGCGGGACAGGGGTTGGACATTCAGTACTTC
NA TRBJ2-5 TRBV12-3/TRBV12-4 CASRTRGGGEDQYF TGTGCCAGCAGGACCCGGGGTGGGGGTGAGGACCAGTACTTC
NA TRBJ1-4 TRBV24-1 CATAGRVNEKLFF TGTGCCACCGCCGGACGTGTTAATGAAAAACTGTTTTTT
TRBD1 TRBJ1-6 TRBV18 CASSSLPDRENSPLHF TGTGCCAGCTCATCCCTCCCGGACAGGGAGAATTCACCCCTCCACTTT
NA TRBJ2-7 TRBV9 CASSVGAGSYEQYF TGTGCCAGCAGCGTAGGAGCAGGTTCCTACGAGCAGTACTTC
NA TRBJ1-2 TRBV20-1 CSARELTNYGYTF TGCAGTGCTCGGGAGCTAACTAACTATGGCTACACCTTC
NA TRBJ1-6 TRBV18 CASSPPLLSSYNSPLHF TGTGCCAGCTCACCACCGTTACTCAGCTCCTATAATTCACCCCTCCACTTT